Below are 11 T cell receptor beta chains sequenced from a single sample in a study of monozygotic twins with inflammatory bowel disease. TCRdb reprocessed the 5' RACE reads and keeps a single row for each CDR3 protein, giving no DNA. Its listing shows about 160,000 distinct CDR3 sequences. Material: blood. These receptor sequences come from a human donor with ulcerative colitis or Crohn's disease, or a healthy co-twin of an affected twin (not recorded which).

CDR3 residues: CASSILSGGAGDTQYF. V and J are TRBV7-9 and TRBJ2-3; TCRdb's D call, TRBD2, is unchecked because there is no DNA. Germline V CDR1 and CDR2: SEHNR, FQNEAQ (reference sequence). The CDR3 is made up of 16 amino acids.

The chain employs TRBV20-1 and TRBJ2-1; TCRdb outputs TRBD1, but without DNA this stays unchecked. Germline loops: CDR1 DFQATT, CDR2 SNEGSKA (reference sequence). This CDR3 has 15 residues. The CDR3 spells CSARHRRERYNEQFF.

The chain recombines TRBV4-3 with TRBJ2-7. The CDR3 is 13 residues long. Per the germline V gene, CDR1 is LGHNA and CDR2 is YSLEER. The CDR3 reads CASSQDPAGEQYF.

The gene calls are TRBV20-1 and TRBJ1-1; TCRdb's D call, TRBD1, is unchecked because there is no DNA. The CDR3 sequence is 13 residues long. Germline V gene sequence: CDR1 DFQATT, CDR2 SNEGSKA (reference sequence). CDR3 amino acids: CSAPGAEGTEAFF.

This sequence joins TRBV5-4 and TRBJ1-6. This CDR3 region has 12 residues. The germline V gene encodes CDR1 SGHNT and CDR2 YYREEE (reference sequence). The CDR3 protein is CASSSYASPLHF.

CDR3 amino acids: CATSGTDRLEAFF. The chain employs TRBV15 and TRBJ1-1; TCRdb reports TRBD1, a call that lacks DNA to check it against. The CDR3 is 13 residues long. From germline, CDR1 is LNHNV and CDR2 YYDKDF (reference sequence).

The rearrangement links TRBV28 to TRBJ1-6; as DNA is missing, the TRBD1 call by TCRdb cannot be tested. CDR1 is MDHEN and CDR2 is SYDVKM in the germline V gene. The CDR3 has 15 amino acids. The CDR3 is CASSPRWTGVRALHF.

The CDR3: CASSLAGTDNEQFF. The rearrangement links TRBV5-1 to TRBJ2-1. The CDR3 runs 14 residues. Germline V gene lookup returns CDR1 SGHRS and CDR2 YFSETQ.

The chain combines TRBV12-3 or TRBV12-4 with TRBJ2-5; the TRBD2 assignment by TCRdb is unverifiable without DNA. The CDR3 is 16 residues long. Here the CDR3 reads CASSLNSGGARETQYF.

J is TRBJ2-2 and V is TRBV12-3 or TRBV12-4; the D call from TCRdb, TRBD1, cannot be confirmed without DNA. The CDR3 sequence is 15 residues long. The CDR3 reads CASRRQGADTGELFF.

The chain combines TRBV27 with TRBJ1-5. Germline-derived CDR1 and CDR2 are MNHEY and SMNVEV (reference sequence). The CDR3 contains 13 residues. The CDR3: CASRGPLNQPQHF.